What follows is one TCR beta chain and its context. Antigen specificity is unknown. The source of the sample is a study of cytomegalovirus exposure and HLA in healthy donors. Use of 60 Vbeta and 13 Jbeta primers characterized the PCR. The protocol was immunoSEQ multiplex PCR, while the TCRdb copy is restricted to in-frame clones and leaves out a portion. The sample lists over 3,500 clones, roughly 80% occurring once. Study conclusions and caveats: Both high specificity and high sensitivity reportedly marked the classifier's diagnosis of cytomegalovirus status.

The sample consisted of PBMCs. The clonotype comes from a woman in her thirties or forties in good health and CMV-seropositive.

DNA for the CDR3: TGTGCCTGGAGGGACAGGGTCCCCTACAATGAGCAGTTCTTC. This gives the protein CAWRDRVPYNEQFF. The chain carries TRBV30 and TRBJ2-1; 8 bases align to TRBD1. The V segment lost 3 bases and the J segment 2 bases; nucleotides outside the gene matches: 3. Germline V gene lookup returns CDR1 GTSNPN and CDR2 SVGIG (reference sequence). CDR3 length equals 14 residues. The full variable domain, completed using reference TRBV30 and TRBJ2-1, is SQTIHQWPATLVQPVGSPLSLECTVEGTSNPNLYWYRQAAGRGLQLLFYSVGIGQISSEVPQNLSASRPQDRQFILSSKKLLLSDSGFYLCAWRDRVPYNEQFFGPGTRLTVL.